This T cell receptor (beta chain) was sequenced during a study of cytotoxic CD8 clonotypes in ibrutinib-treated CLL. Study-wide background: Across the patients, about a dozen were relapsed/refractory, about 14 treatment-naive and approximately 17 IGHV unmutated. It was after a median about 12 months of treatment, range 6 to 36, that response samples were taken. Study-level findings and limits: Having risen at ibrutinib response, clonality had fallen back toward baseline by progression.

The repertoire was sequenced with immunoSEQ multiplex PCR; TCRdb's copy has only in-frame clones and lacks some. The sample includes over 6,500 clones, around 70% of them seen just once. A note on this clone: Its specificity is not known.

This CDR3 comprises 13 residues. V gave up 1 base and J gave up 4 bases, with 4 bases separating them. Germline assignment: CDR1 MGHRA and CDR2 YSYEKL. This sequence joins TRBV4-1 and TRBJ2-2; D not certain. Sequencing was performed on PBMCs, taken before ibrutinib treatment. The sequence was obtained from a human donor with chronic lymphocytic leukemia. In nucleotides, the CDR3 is TGCGCCAGCAGCCAAGCCAGCACCGGGGAGCTGTTTTTT. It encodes CASSQASTGELFF.